Detailed here is one T cell receptor beta chain. The method was immunoSEQ multiplex PCR; TCRdb's version includes in-frame clones alone and lacks a portion of them. The table includes approximately 440,000 clones, about nine tenths detected once. This sample was included in a study of blood T cell repertoires in COVID-19. The specimen was PBMCs or T cells enriched from blood (not recorded which). The sequence was collected from a man aged 18 to 30 who had recovered from COVID-19.

CDR3 amino acids: CASGEAGHTYNEQFF. The CDR3 region has the DNA TGTGCCAGCGGTGAGGCAGGACATACCTACAATGAGCAGTTCTTC. J is TRBJ2-1 and V is TRBV7-9; D might be TRBD1 (5 bases). The ends were cut back, 8 bases at V and 2 bases at J, with 16 bases in the middle. The CDR3 extends over 15 amino acids. Germline CDR1 and CDR2: SEHNR and FQNEAQ (reference sequence).